The 8 T cell receptor beta chains listed next were all sequenced from one sample in a study of T cell repertoires in cytomegalovirus infection. What these receptors recognize is not known. TCRdb independently ran MiXCR on the reads; one entry per CDR3 protein. The sample lists about 470,000 distinct CDR3 sequences, about two fifths occurring once. Material: cultured PBMCs, obtained from culture after CMV antigen stimulation. These receptors all stem from a human donor in good health (CMV status not recorded). Some clones in this sample may be carry-over from other donors' samples.

The rearrangement joins TRBV28 to TRBJ2-7, with D perhaps TRBD1 (6 bases). CDR1 and CDR2 (germline): MDHEN, SYDVKM. This CDR3 has 16 amino acids. Trimming pared 4 bases from V and 5 bases from J, leaving 21 bases between. The CDR3 nucleotides are TGTGCCAGCAGTTCTCTAGCCAGACAGGCCCGAGACGAGCAGTACTTC. This codes for CASSSLARQARDEQYF.

The rearrangement uses TRBV4-2 and TRBJ1-1, with D perhaps TRBD1 (5 bases). Per the germline V gene, CDR1 is LGHNA and CDR2 is YNFKEQ. The CDR3 has 15 residues. V was clipped by 7 bases and J by 3 bases, with 18 bases between them. The CDR3 DNA reads as TGTGCCAGCACCCGCACGGCGGGGGAAGACACTGAAGCTTTCTTT. This sequence encodes CASTRTAGEDTEAFF.

This clonotype appeared a few times. J is TRBJ2-7 and V is TRBV7-2, with a weak D call TRBD2 (6 bases). The germline V and J ends were trimmed by 4 bases and 0 bases, with 10 bases remaining between them. This CDR3 comprises 14 residues. Germline CDR1 is SGHTA and CDR2 is FQGNSA. The CDR3 coding sequence is TGTGCCAGCAGCTCAATGACTAGCTCCTACGAGCAGTACTTC. Its translation is CASSSMTSSYEQYF.

The chain recombines TRBV20-1 with TRBJ2-7, with 7 bases that match TRBD2. After removal of 6 bases from V and 4 bases from J, the junction contained 6 bases not matched to a gene. This CDR3 spans 12 amino acids. The germline V gene has CDR1 DFQATT and CDR2 SNEGSKA (reference sequence). The CDR3 region is CSALGGGYEQYF. The CDR3 DNA is TGCAGTGCCCTCGGGGGAGGGTACGAGCAGTACTTC.

This rearrangement joins TRBV7-9 to TRBJ2-1; maybe TRBD2 (5 bases). V lost 6 bases and J 0 bases, leaving 9 bases between the germline ends. Germline CDR1 SEHNR, CDR2 FQNEAQ (reference sequence). The CDR3 contains 14 residues. In nucleotides, the CDR3 is TGTGCCAGCAGACCAGCGGACTCCTACAATGAGCAGTTCTTC. The encoded protein is CASRPADSYNEQFF.

The chain links TRBV15 to TRBJ2-5; 8 nucleotides agree with TRBD2. The germline CDR1 and CDR2 sequences are LNHNV and YYDKDF (reference sequence). Germline trimming cut 9 bases from V and 7 bases from J; bases unmatched to any gene: 7. The CDR3 totals 12 residues. CDR3 region: CATLAGSGTQYF. The CDR3, as DNA: TGTGCCACTTTAGCGGGATCGGGGACCCAGTACTTC.

V is TRBV5-4 and J is TRBJ1-4; perhaps TRBD1 as D (6 bases). The CDR3 consists of 17 residues. V lost 4 bases and J 5 bases, leaving 21 bases between the germline ends. Germline CDR1 and CDR2: SGHNT and YYREEE (reference sequence). CDR3 amino acids: CASSAYLQGSGNEKLFF. The DNA of the CDR3 is TGTGCCAGCAGCGCCTACCTACAGGGCTCGGGAAATGAAAAACTGTTTTTT.

This clonotype occurred a few times. CDR3 residues: CASSLAVGLPTGELFF. DNA for the CDR3: TGTGCCAGCAGCTTAGCAGTGGGACTCCCCACCGGGGAGCTGTTTTTT. V and J are TRBV7-8 and TRBJ2-2; D is possibly TRBD2 (6 bases). The CDR3 extends over 16 amino acids. The V end was cut by 0 bases, the J end by 4 bases, with 12 bases between. Germline CDR1 reads SGHVS; CDR2 reads FQNEAQ. Supplemented by reference TRBV7-8 and TRBJ2-2, the full variable domain reads GAGVSQSPRYKVAKRGQDVALRCDPISGHVSLFWYQQALGQGPEFLTYFQNEAQLDKSGLPSDRFFAERPEGSVSTLKIQRTQQEDSAVYLCASSLAVGLPTGELFFGEGSRLTVL.